A single sample gave rise to the 23 T cell receptor beta chains below, sequenced in a study of OX40 agonist ivuxolimab in advanced cancers. Generated by immunoSEQ multiplex PCR, the TCRdb table keeps only in-frame clones and is missing some. The sample lists some 90,000 clones, roughly 93% occurring once. The input for sequencing was CD4+ or CD8+ T cells sorted from blood, taken in a trial of the OX40 agonist ivuxolimab. The receptors originated from an adult with an advanced solid tumor such as melanoma, head and neck, liver or kidney cancer.

J is TRBJ2-3 and V is TRBV7-2; tentative D call: TRBD2 (5 bases). This CDR3 region has 13 residues. V lost 6 bases, J lost 5 bases, and 12 bases lay in between. Germline CDR1 is SGHTA and CDR2 is FQGNSA. The CDR3 nucleotides are TGTGCCAGCAGTTCTATCGGGGAAGATACGCAGTATTTT. Translated, it gives CASSSIGEDTQYF.

The rearrangement uses TRBV7-9 and TRBJ2-3; 9 nucleotides agree with TRBD2. The CDR3 runs to 15 residues. CDR1 is SEHNR and CDR2 is FQNEAQ in the germline V gene (reference sequence). V dropped 3 bases and J dropped 4; count of bases not matched to a gene: 5. Written as DNA, the CDR3 is TGTGCCAGCAGCTTGGGCGGGAGGGCCCCAGATACGCAGTATTTT. This translates into CASSLGGRAPDTQYF.

The genes are TRBV5-6 and TRBJ2-1, with D hard to call. Germline V gene data show CDR1 as SGHDT and CDR2 as YYEEEE. V was clipped by 1 base and J by 1 base, with 9 bases between them. The CDR3 spans 15 residues. The CDR3 is CASSLRQTSYNEQFF. The CDR3 DNA is TGTGCCAGCAGCTTGAGGCAGACGTCCTACAATGAGCAGTTCTTC.

This chain links TRBV5-4 with TRBJ2-3; 9 bases match TRBD1. This CDR3 has 17 amino acids. Losses at the gene ends were 0 bases for V and 4 bases for J; bases not matched to a gene: 9. Germline CDR1 and CDR2: SGHNT and YYREEE (reference sequence). The CDR3 DNA sequence: TGTGCCAGCAGCTTGGCCCTTTCGACAGGGGGGCCAGATACGCAGTATTTT. Translating gives CASSLALSTGGPDTQYF.

This rearrangement joins TRBV2 to TRBJ2-1; the match to TRBD2 covers 7 bases. Germline values: CDR1 SNHLY, CDR2 FYNNEI. With V trimmed by 1 base and J by 3 bases, 3 bases remained unmatched. The CDR3 extends over 15 amino acids. The CDR3 loop is CASSEESGVYNEQFF. DNA of the CDR3: TGTGCCAGCAGTGAAGAAAGCGGGGTCTACAATGAGCAGTTCTTC. The whole variable domain, filled in from reference TRBV2 and TRBJ2-1, reads EPEVTQTPSHQVTQMGQEVILRCVPISNHLYFYWYRQILGQKVEFLVSFYNNEISEKSEIFDDQFSVERPDGSNFTLKIRSTKLEDSAMYFCASSEESGVYNEQFFGPGTRLTVL.

The chain employs TRBV7-2 and TRBJ1-4; unclear D gene. The V end lost 1 base, the J end lost 7 bases, and 7 bases lay between the germline ends. The CDR3 sequence is 13 residues long. Germline V lookup: CDR1 SGHTA, CDR2 FQGNSA. The CDR3 spells CASSLGFGEKLFF. The CDR3 DNA reads TGTGCCAGCAGCTTAGGGTTTGGTGAAAAACTGTTTTTT.

V and J are TRBV25-1 and TRBJ2-3, with 8 bases identical to TRBD2. From germline, CDR1 is MGHDK and CDR2 SYGVNS. This CDR3 is built from 18 residues. Trimming cost V 2 bases and J 2 bases; bases outside gene matches: 12. The CDR3 sequence is CASSERAPLADPTDTQYF. The CDR3 DNA is TGTGCCAGCAGTGAAAGGGCCCCACTAGCGGACCCCACAGATACGCAGTATTTT.

V is TRBV11-2 and J is TRBJ2-7, with a possible D match to TRBD2 (5 bases). Trimming shortened V by 3 bases and J by 2 bases, and 8 bases separated the two germline ends. The CDR3 contains 13 residues. Germline lookup yields CDR1 SGHAT and CDR2 FQNNGV. The CDR3 sequence is CASSFQRTYEQYF. The DNA of the CDR3 is TGTGCCAGCAGCTTCCAGCGGACCTACGAGCAGTACTTC.

The chain links TRBV4-1 to TRBJ2-5; TRBD2 aligns across 12 bases. The CDR3 totals 19 residues. The germline gives CDR1 MGHRA, CDR2 YSYEKL. The V and J ends lost 6 bases and 4 bases, in that order; junction bases with no gene match: 18. CDR3 DNA sequence: TGCGCCAGCAGTCGCTACCAGACTAGCGGGAGCGGAGAAGGAGAGACCCAGTACTTC. Its protein is CASSRYQTSGSGEGETQYF.

The chain carries TRBV5-1 and TRBJ2-7; 7 bases map to TRBD2. The CDR3 runs 12 residues. Germline CDR1 reads SGHRS; CDR2 reads YFSETQ. V dropped 7 bases and J dropped 3; count of bases not matched to a gene: 4. Here the CDR3 DNA reads TGCGCCAGCGCCCGGGGGGACTACGAGCAGTACTTC. This translates into CASARGDYEQYF.

The V and J genes are TRBV28 and TRBJ1-1; TRBD1 agrees at 9 bases. Germline V gene lookup returns CDR1 MDHEN and CDR2 SYDVKM. V lost 3 bases to trimming and J lost 4 bases; unmatched junction nucleotides: 6. This CDR3 has 15 amino acids. The chain's CDR3 is CASSFWDRVGTEAFF. CDR3 bases: TGTGCCAGCAGTTTTTGGGACAGGGTAGGCACTGAAGCTTTCTTT.

The chain employs TRBV29-1 and TRBJ2-5; 7 nucleotides agree with TRBD2. The CDR3 runs 14 residues. V lost 0 bases to trimming and J lost 5 bases; unmatched junction nucleotides: 6. The germline V gene has CDR1 SQVTM and CDR2 ANQGSEA. The CDR3 reads CSVEDRTRRETQYF. The CDR3 DNA reads as TGCAGCGTTGAAGACCGGACTAGAAGGGAGACCCAGTACTTC.

The chain has TRBV4-3 and TRBJ1-6, with D unresolved. CDR3 length: 15 amino acids. V shed 0 bases and J shed 3 bases, with 6 bases lying between them. CDR1 is LGHNA, CDR2 YSLEER, per germline. CDR3 protein: CASSQEGNYNSPLHF. The CDR3 bases are TGCGCCAGCAGCCAAGAAGGAAACTATAATTCACCCCTCCACTTT.

The V gene is TRBV7-2, the J gene TRBJ2-2; 11 nucleotides match TRBD2. Trimming cost V 7 bases and J 0 bases; bases outside gene matches: 13. Germline V gene lookup returns CDR1 SGHTA and CDR2 FQGNSA. The CDR3 is made up of 19 amino acids. In DNA form, the CDR3 reads TGTGCCAGCACAGTGGTGGGGCTAGCGGGAGGTTCGAACACCGGGGAGCTGTTTTTT. Protein product: CASTVVGLAGGSNTGELFF. Combining the CDR3 with reference TRBV7-2 and TRBJ2-2 gives the whole variable domain GAGVSQSPSNKVTEKGKDVELRCDPISGHTALYWYRQSLGQGLEFLIYFQGNSAPDKSGLPSDRFSAERTGGSVSTLTIQRTQQEDSAVYLCASTVVGLAGGSNTGELFFGEGSRLTVL.

The chain employs TRBV2 and TRBJ1-5; perhaps TRBD1 as D (5 bases). From germline, CDR1 is SNHLY and CDR2 FYNNEI. The CDR3 is made up of 16 amino acids. V was trimmed by 4 bases and J by 0 bases, leaving 13 bases between them. CDR3 nucleotide sequence: TGTGCCAGCAGTGTCAGGGCTGCTTATAGCAATCAGCCCCAGCATTTT. It encodes CASSVRAAYSNQPQHF.

The rearrangement links TRBV28 to TRBJ1-3; D may be TRBD1 (5 bases). The CDR3 is 17 amino acids. Germline V gene lookup returns CDR1 MDHEN and CDR2 SYDVKM. V lost 5 bases and J 1 base, leaving 18 bases between the germline ends. CDR3 nucleotides: TGTGCCAGCAGTCTAAGTTGGGGGGTAGGGTCTGGAAACACCATATATTTT. It translates to CASSLSWGVGSGNTIYF.

This chain uses TRBV15 with TRBJ2-1; 7 nucleotides align to TRBD2. With V trimmed by 0 bases and J by 15 bases, 8 bases remained unmatched. The germline V gene encodes CDR1 LNHNV and CDR2 YYDKDF (reference sequence). CDR3 length: 13 amino acids. The CDR3 nucleotides are TGTGCCACCAGCAGAGATCGACGAGGACTAGGGTTCTTC. Translated, it gives CATSRDRRGLGFF.

The V call is TRBV27, the J call TRBJ2-6, with D hard to call. V was cut by 2 bases and J by 0 bases, with 11 bases left in between. Germline assignment: CDR1 MNHEY and CDR2 SMNVEV (reference sequence). This CDR3 region has 17 residues. CDR3 DNA: TGTGCCAGCAGTTTAAGGGCATGGGGCTCTGGGGCCAACGTCCTGACTTTC. Translation gives CASSLRAWGSGANVLTF. Together with reference TRBV27 and TRBJ2-6, the CDR3 gives the full variable domain: EAQVTQNPRYLITVTGKKLTVTCSQNMNHEYMSWYRQDPGLGLRQIYYSMNVEVTDKGDVPEGYKVSRKEKRNFPLILESPSPNQTSLYFCASSLRAWGSGANVLTFGAGSRLTVL.

The rearrangement links TRBV5-1 to TRBJ1-1; D may be TRBD1 (6 bases). This CDR3 has 15 amino acids. Trimming left V 4 bases short and J 5 bases short, with 18 bases between. Per germline, CDR1 SGHRS and CDR2 YFSETQ. The CDR3 is CASSQTVGGLTEAFF. The CDR3 nucleotides are TGCGCCAGCAGCCAAACGGTTGGGGGGCTTACTGAAGCTTTCTTT.

This chain uses TRBV5-1 with TRBJ2-4, with 7 bases aligning to TRBD1. This CDR3 is built from 17 residues. Germline-derived CDR1 and CDR2 are SGHRS and YFSETQ. The ends lost 4 bases at V and 4 bases at J; junction bases unmatched: 14. The CDR3 sequence is CASSHGQANVIKNIQYF. In nucleotides, the CDR3 is TGCGCCAGCAGCCACGGACAGGCGAACGTGATAAAAAACATTCAGTACTTC.

This chain joins TRBV7-8 and TRBJ2-5; the D gene is possibly TRBD1 (5 bases). The CDR3 is 14 amino acids. V lost 5 bases and J lost 2, with 12 bases in between. Germline loops: CDR1 SGHVS, CDR2 FQNEAQ. The CDR3 spells CASSPRREQETQYF. DNA for the CDR3: TGTGCCAGCAGCCCCCGCAGGGAACAAGAGACCCAGTACTTC.

The CDR3 coding sequence is TGTGCCAGCAGGGGGACGGGACAGGGGTACGAGCAGTACTTC. Protein: CASRGTGQGYEQYF. J is TRBJ2-7 and V is TRBV6-1; 10 nucleotides agree with TRBD1. The CDR3 runs 14 residues. V was clipped by 6 bases and J by 4 bases; unmatched bases: 6. From germline, CDR1 is MNHNS and CDR2 SASEGT.

J is TRBJ2-3 and V is TRBV27, with no clear D. V shed 8 bases and J shed 2 bases, with 11 bases lying between them. From germline, CDR1 is MNHEY and CDR2 SMNVEV (reference sequence). CDR3 size: 13 residues. Here the CDR3 DNA reads TGTGCCAGCCGCTTTGGAAACACAGATACGCAGTATTTT. This gives the protein CASRFGNTDTQYF.